This entry concerns a single T cell receptor (beta chain). TCRdb's copy holds only in-frame clones and misses some; the assay was immunoSEQ multiplex PCR. The sample includes tens of thousands of clones, 60% to 80% seen only once; the top ten take 7.5% to 10%. This specimen belongs to a study of T cell clones after liver transplantation. The sequence came from a human patient who received a liver transplant. Some T cells here may be from the graft donor. The sequencing used CD4+ T cells from blood, collected at the 22-month timepoint.

The CDR3 DNA follows: TGTGCCAGCAGCCAACTACTAGCGCGGGACACCTACGAGCAGTACTTC. This translates into CASSQLLARDTYEQYF. This chain links TRBV4-2 with TRBJ2-7; weak D call: TRBD2 (7 bases). V dropped 2 bases and J dropped 2 bases, with 16 bases sitting between them. The CDR3 has 16 residues. Germline loops: CDR1 LGHNA, CDR2 YNFKEQ.